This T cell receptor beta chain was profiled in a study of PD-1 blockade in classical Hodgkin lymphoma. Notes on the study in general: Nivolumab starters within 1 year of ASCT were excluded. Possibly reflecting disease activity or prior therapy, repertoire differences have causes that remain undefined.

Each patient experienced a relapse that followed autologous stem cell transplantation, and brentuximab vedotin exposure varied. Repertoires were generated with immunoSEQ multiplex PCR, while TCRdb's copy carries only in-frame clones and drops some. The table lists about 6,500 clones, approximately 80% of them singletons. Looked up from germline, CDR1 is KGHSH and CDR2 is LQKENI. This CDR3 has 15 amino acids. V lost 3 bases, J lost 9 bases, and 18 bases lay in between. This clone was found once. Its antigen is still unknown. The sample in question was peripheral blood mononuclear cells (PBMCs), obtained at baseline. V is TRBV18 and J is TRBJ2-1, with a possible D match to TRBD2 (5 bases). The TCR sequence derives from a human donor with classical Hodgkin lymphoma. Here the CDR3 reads CASSPEDDPSGEQFF. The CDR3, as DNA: TGTGCCAGCTCACCGGAGGACGACCCGTCGGGTGAGCAGTTCTTC.